The 18 T cell receptor beta chains in this list originate from one sample, sequenced in a study of blood T cell repertoires in COVID-19. Profiled with immunoSEQ multiplex PCR; TCRdb holds only in-frame clones, not every one. The sample contains about 500,000 clones, approximately 89% of which appear only once. Sample: peripheral blood. The receptors originated from a young man with COVID-19, enrolled during active disease.

This chain joins TRBV6-5 and TRBJ2-2; D may be TRBD1 (6 bases). Per germline, CDR1 MNHEY and CDR2 SVGAGI. This CDR3 has 15 residues. V gave up 4 bases and J gave up 9 bases, with 18 bases separating them. The CDR3 is CASSFNPDGGRELFF. The CDR3 DNA reads as TGTGCCAGCAGTTTCAACCCCGATGGGGGCCGGGAGCTGTTTTTT.

The chain is built from TRBV28 and TRBJ2-3; unclear D gene. There are 15 residues in the CDR3. Trimming pared 4 bases from V and 0 bases from J, leaving 11 bases between. Germline assignment: CDR1 MDHEN and CDR2 SYDVKM. The CDR3 DNA reads TGTGCCAGCAGTTCAACTCTATCTAGCACAGATACGCAGTATTTT. Translation: CASSSTLSSTDTQYF.

The table lists this clone with a count of one. CDR3 nucleotides: TGTGCCTGGGGACTAGCGGGATGGGAGCAGTTCTTC. It yields the protein CAWGLAGWEQFF. V is TRBV30 and J is TRBJ2-1; 12 nucleotides line up with TRBD2. With V trimmed by 5 bases and J by 10 bases, 3 bases remained unmatched. This CDR3 region has 12 residues. Germline loops: CDR1 GTSNPN, CDR2 SVGIG (reference sequence). Variable domain in full (rest from reference TRBV30 and TRBJ2-1): SQTIHQWPATLVQPVGSPLSLECTVEGTSNPNLYWYRQAAGRGLQLLFYSVGIGQISSEVPQNLSASRPQDRQFILSSKKLLLSDSGFYLCAWGLAGWEQFFGPGTRLTVL.

This clone was seen just once. J is TRBJ1-2 and V is TRBV7-9, with a possible D match to TRBD1 (5 bases). CDR3 size: 15 residues. Germline V lookup: CDR1 SEHNR, CDR2 FQNEAQ (reference sequence). V lost 1 base to trimming and J lost 0 bases, with 9 bases between them. CDR3: CASSLVDTSNYGYTF. CDR3 nucleotide sequence: TGTGCCAGCAGCTTAGTGGACACCTCTAACTATGGCTACACCTTC.

The CDR3 loop is CASSLDRATQYF. The CDR3 coding sequence is TGTGCCAGCAGCCTTGACAGGGCAACCCAGTACTTC. The J gene is TRBJ2-5, the V gene TRBV6-5, with 7 bases matching TRBD1. Germline CDR1 is MNHEY and CDR2 is SVGAGI. The CDR3 is 12 residues long. The V segment lost 6 bases and the J segment 8 bases; nucleotides outside the gene matches: 6.

CDR3 sequence (DNA): TGTGCCAGCAGAAAGGGACAGAATAGCAATCAGCCCCAGCATTTT. Residues: CASRKGQNSNQPQHF. The genes are TRBV27 and TRBJ1-5, with 7 bases lining up with TRBD1. CDR1 and CDR2 (germline): MNHEY, SMNVEV (reference sequence). The junction had 5 bases not matched to a gene; V was cut back by 6 bases and J by 0 bases. This CDR3 has 15 amino acids.

V gene TRBV30 combines with J gene TRBJ2-1, with D uncertain. With 0 bases removed from V and 9 bases from J, the gap between germline ends came to 9 bases. The CDR3 runs 12 residues. Germline values: CDR1 GTSNPN, CDR2 SVGIG (reference sequence). The CDR3 DNA sequence: TGTGCCTGGAGTGTAGGCGAGGTTGAGCAGTTCTTC. This gives the protein CAWSVGEVEQFF.

This sequence joins TRBV6-4 and TRBJ2-5; TRBD2 agrees at 9 bases. This CDR3 comprises 15 residues. Germline-derived CDR1 and CDR2 are MRHNA and SNTAGT. V lost 3 bases to trimming and J lost 5 bases; unmatched junction nucleotides: 7. CDR3 nucleotides: TGTGCCAGCAGTGAGGAGGGACTAGCAGGGGAGACCCAGTACTTC. Amino acid sequence: CASSEEGLAGETQYF.

The chain uses TRBV27 and TRBJ2-1; D is perhaps TRBD1 (6 bases). The ends were cut back, 5 bases at V and 9 bases at J, with 8 bases in the middle. The germline gives CDR1 MNHEY, CDR2 SMNVEV (reference sequence). This CDR3 is built from 11 residues. DNA of the CDR3: TGTGCCAGCAGTCAAGGGGGTGAGCAGTTCTTC. As protein: CASSQGGEQFF.

The chain links TRBV4-1 to TRBJ2-3; 10 bases agree with TRBD1. The ends lost 3 bases at V and 9 bases at J; junction bases unmatched: 0. Germline V gives CDR1 MGHRA, CDR2 YSYEKL. This CDR3 is 12 amino acids long. CDR3 sequence: CASSQDRGTQYF. CDR3 DNA: TGCGCCAGCAGCCAGGACAGGGGGACGCAGTATTTT.

With respect to this clone: This may be a read error: a much more frequent sequence differs by one nucleotide. The same CDR3 arises from other DNA sequences in this sample as well. The CDR3 region is CASRRTGGYEQYF. The CDR3, as DNA: TGTGCCAGCAGAAGGACAGGGGGCTACGAGCAGTACTTC. V and J are TRBV27 and TRBJ2-7, with 10 bases matching TRBD1. Germline V gives CDR1 MNHEY, CDR2 SMNVEV (reference sequence). The CDR3 covers 13 residues. Unmatched junction bases numbered 2, after V lost 6 bases and J lost 3 bases.

Here the CDR3 reads CASSLARTVGGSSYEQYF. CDR3 bases: TGTGCCAGCAGCTTAGCGCGTACGGTTGGCGGCAGCTCCTACGAGCAGTACTTC. The chain has TRBV7-8 and TRBJ2-7, with D uncertain. V was pared by 0 bases and J by 0 bases, with 18 bases between. The CDR3 length is 18 residues. In germline, CDR1 is SGHVS, CDR2 FQNEAQ.

This rearrangement joins TRBV3-1 (or the pseudogene TRBV3-2) to TRBJ2-7, with D possibly being TRBD2 (7 bases). Trimming shortened V by 6 bases and J by 5 bases, and 14 bases separated the two germline ends. Germline V gene lookup returns CDR1 LGHDT and CDR2 YNNKEL (reference sequence). This CDR3 spans 13 amino acids. The CDR3 region is CASRGGGEDEQYF. CDR3 bases: TGTGCCAGCAGGGGAGGGGGTGAGGACGAGCAGTACTTC.

This clone was counted a single time. The rearrangement uses TRBV3-1 (or the pseudogene TRBV3-2) and TRBJ2-7; tentative D call: TRBD2 (6 bases). This CDR3 spans 13 amino acids. Trimming removed 0 bases from V and 7 bases from J, with 10 bases in between. The germline CDR1 and CDR2 sequences are LGHDT and YNNKEL (reference sequence). CDR3 in DNA: TGTGCCAGCAGCCAAGATATTGGGGGGGAGCAGTACTTC. This translates into CASSQDIGGEQYF.

This clone occurred once. This chain connects TRBV5-1 to TRBJ1-1; weak D call: TRBD1 (6 bases). CDR1 is SGHRS, CDR2 YFSETQ, per germline. This CDR3 comprises 15 residues. Trimming shortened V by 1 base and J by 3 bases, and 13 bases separated the two germline ends. The CDR3 sequence: CASSLNSGADTEAFF. The CDR3 DNA sequence: TGCGCCAGCAGCTTGAACTCAGGGGCTGACACTGAAGCTTTCTTT.

The rearrangement links TRBV6-5 to TRBJ2-1, with 10 bases that match TRBD2. J lost 10 bases, V lost 5 bases, and 8 bases had no gene match. The CDR3 spans 14 residues. Per the germline V gene, CDR1 is MNHEY and CDR2 is SVGAGI. The CDR3 spells CASSILAGVGEQFF. In DNA form, the CDR3 reads TGTGCCAGCAGTATTCTAGCGGGAGTAGGGGAGCAGTTCTTC.

The J gene is TRBJ2-7, the V gene TRBV4-1; tentatively, D is TRBD1 (6 bases). The CDR3 has 13 amino acids. Deletions cut 4 bases from V and 4 bases from J, with 11 bases between. Germline loops: CDR1 MGHRA, CDR2 YSYEKL. CDR3 protein: CASSLDRRYEQYF. In DNA form, the CDR3 reads TGCGCCAGCAGCCTGGACAGACGATACGAGCAGTACTTC.

This rearrangement joins TRBV11-2 to TRBJ2-3, with D possibly being TRBD2 (5 bases). The CDR3 runs to 16 residues. CDR1 is SGHAT and CDR2 is FQNNGV in the germline V gene. Trimming shortened V by 1 base and J by 6 bases, and 17 bases separated the two germline ends. The CDR3 loop is CASSLGPVLAPDTQYF. CDR3 bases: TGTGCCAGCAGCTTAGGTCCGGTCCTAGCCCCGGATACGCAGTATTTT.